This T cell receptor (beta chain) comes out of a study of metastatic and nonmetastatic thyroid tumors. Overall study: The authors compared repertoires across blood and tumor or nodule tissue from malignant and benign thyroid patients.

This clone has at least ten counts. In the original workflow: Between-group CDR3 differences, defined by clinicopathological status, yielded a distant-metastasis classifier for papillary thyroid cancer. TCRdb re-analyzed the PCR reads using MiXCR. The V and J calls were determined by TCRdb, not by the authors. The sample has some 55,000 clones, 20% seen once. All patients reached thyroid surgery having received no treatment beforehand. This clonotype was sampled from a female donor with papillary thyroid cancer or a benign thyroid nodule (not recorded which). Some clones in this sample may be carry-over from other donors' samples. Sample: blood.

In nucleotides, the CDR3 is TGTGCCAGCAGTACAGGGGGTGCGAATGAAAAACTGTTTTTT. It codes for CASSTGGANEKLFF. This chain links TRBV7-9 with TRBJ1-4; the match to TRBD1 covers 8 bases. V lost 6 bases, J lost 5 bases, and 5 bases stayed unmatched. Germline CDR1 SEHNR, CDR2 FQNEAQ (reference sequence). CDR3 length: 14 amino acids.